Following are 13 T cell receptor beta chains from one sample sequenced in a study of blood T cells in healthy people across ages. Primed by a sample-barcoded 5' primer and a J-beta primer mix, a second PCR proceeded for about 6 to 11 cycles. TCRdb ran MiXCR on the 5' RACE reads and lists one entry per CDR3 protein. The repertoire has about 680,000 distinct CDR3 sequences, 49% of them found once; the top ten carry about 32%. Sequencing input: blood. Every receptor here comes from a woman aged 60 to 75 in good health.

The V call is TRBV6-2 or TRBV6-3, the J call TRBJ2-1, with 9 bases fitting TRBD2. The CDR3 consists of 15 residues. V was clipped by 5 bases and J by 3 bases; unmatched bases: 5. Germline values: CDR1 MNHEY, CDR2 SVGEGT. CDR3 nucleotides: TGTGCCAGCAGTCAGCGGGGGGCTGGCTACAATGAGCAGTTCTTC. Its protein is CASSQRGAGYNEQFF.

The gene calls are TRBV20-1 and TRBJ2-3; D is uncertain. The germline V gene encodes CDR1 DFQATT and CDR2 SNEGSKA (reference sequence). Trimming shortened V by 0 bases and J by 4 bases, and 8 bases separated the two germline ends. The CDR3 consists of 13 residues. CDR3 amino acids: CSARDPQSDTQYF. The DNA for the CDR3 is TGCAGTGCTAGAGATCCACAGTCAGATACGCAGTATTTT.

This chain joins TRBV5-1 and TRBJ2-7, with TRBD2 matching over 9 bases. Germline V CDR1 and CDR2: SGHRS, YFSETQ. V dropped 4 bases and J dropped 3; count of bases not matched to a gene: 5. This CDR3 has 14 amino acids. The chain's CDR3 is CASSRASGVYEQYF. CDR3 bases: TGCGCCAGCAGCCGCGCTAGCGGGGTCTACGAGCAGTACTTC.

This clonotype has only a few counts. The CDR3 DNA sequence: TGCAGTGCTAGGCCCCCCGGGACTAGCCACTACGAGCAGTACTTC. It codes for CSARPPGTSHYEQYF. This sequence joins TRBV20-1 and TRBJ2-7; the match to TRBD2 covers 9 bases. Unmatched junction bases numbered 9, after V lost 3 bases and J lost 3 bases. Germline lookup yields CDR1 DFQATT and CDR2 SNEGSKA (reference sequence). CDR3 size: 15 residues.

The chain links TRBV29-1 to TRBJ1-1; no reliable D call. The CDR3 has 11 residues. Germline V gene sequence: CDR1 SQVTM, CDR2 ANQGSEA. Trimming took off 4 bases at V and 5 bases at J, with 8 bases between the two ends. As DNA, the CDR3 is TGCAGCGTTGTTATAACAACTGAAGCTTTCTTT. It is translated as CSVVITTEAFF.

The rearrangement joins TRBV20-1 to TRBJ2-3; D is unclear. CDR1 and CDR2 (germline): DFQATT, SNEGSKA (reference sequence). V shed 6 bases and J shed 2 bases, with 15 bases lying between them. This CDR3 has 14 residues. DNA for the CDR3: TGCAGTGCGCTACCTCTCACCAACACAGATACGCAGTATTTT. Protein: CSALPLTNTDTQYF.

This clonotype was seen a handful of times. This sequence joins TRBV20-1 and TRBJ2-5; no firm D call. CDR3 length equals 13 residues. V gave up 0 bases and J gave up 9 bases, with 14 bases separating them. Germline CDR1 and CDR2: DFQATT and SNEGSKA (reference sequence). CDR3: CSARDVRKGAQYF. The DNA of the CDR3 is TGCAGTGCTAGAGATGTAAGGAAAGGCGCCCAGTACTTC.

V gene TRBV27 combines with J gene TRBJ1-4; no clear D. Germline CDR1 MNHEY, CDR2 SMNVEV (reference sequence). Trimming took 7 bases from V and 3 from J, leaving 18 bases between them. This CDR3 has 16 amino acids. CDR3 sequence (DNA): TGTGCCAGCACCCCAGAAATAGGACGGTCTAATGAAAAACTGTTTTTT. This encodes CASTPEIGRSNEKLFF.

This clonotype was picked up a small number of times. The chain links TRBV20-1 to TRBJ2-1, with 11 bases matching TRBD2. The trim removed 0 bases at V and 4 bases at J, leaving 8 bases unmatched. Germline V gene sequence: CDR1 DFQATT, CDR2 SNEGSKA (reference sequence). The CDR3 loop spans 17 amino acids. CDR3 sequence (DNA): TGCAGTGCTAGAGACCTTACCGGGACTAGCGGATACAATGAGCAGTTCTTC. Protein: CSARDLTGTSGYNEQFF.

The chain is built from TRBV29-1 and TRBJ2-1; D gene uncertain. This CDR3 is built from 14 residues. V lost 3 bases to trimming and J lost 3 bases, with 12 bases between them. In germline, CDR1 is SQVTM, CDR2 ANQGSEA. This chain's CDR3 is CSVEKKGGYNEQFF. CDR3 sequence (DNA): TGCAGCGTTGAGAAAAAGGGTGGCTACAATGAGCAGTTCTTC.

This clonotype was seen only a few times. The genes are TRBV27 and TRBJ2-4, with TRBD2 as a possible D gene (5 bases). Looked up from germline, CDR1 is MNHEY and CDR2 is SMNVEV (reference sequence). The CDR3 sequence is 14 residues long. Trimming took off 6 bases at V and 3 bases at J, with 12 bases between the two ends. CDR3 protein: CASSPRGGKNIQYF. The DNA of the CDR3 is TGTGCCAGCAGCCCCCGGGGTGGCAAAAACATTCAGTACTTC.

The chain is built from TRBV28 and TRBJ2-7; TRBD1 matches 10 bases. With the DNA end fitting TRBJ2-5 better, the J assignment may be wrong. CDR1 and CDR2 from the germline V gene are MDHEN and SYDVKM. The CDR3 runs to 16 residues. The CDR3 DNA is TGTGCCAGCAGTCTCGAGACAGGGGGCGGAACGGAGACCCAGTACTTC. This codes for CASSLETGGGTETQYF.

Only a few counts were recorded for this clonotype. V is TRBV6-5 and J is TRBJ1-4; a weak D match, TRBD1 (5 bases). Germline loops: CDR1 MNHEY, CDR2 SVGAGI. V lost 0 bases and J lost 10, with 21 bases in between. This CDR3 has 17 amino acids. CDR3 bases: TGTGCCAGCAGTTACTCGAGGGACGTCTCCCTTCCGGGAAAACTGTTTTTT. The encoded protein is CASSYSRDVSLPGKLFF.